Below are 2 T cell receptor beta chains sequenced from a single sample in a study of vaccination and CD4 T cells after COVID-19. The treatment: roughly ten-day PBMC culture with coronavirus spike peptide pools or control peptides (ViraFEST assay). Their specific antigens are unknown. An Oncomine TCR Beta short-read assay was used to sequence the DNA from cultured CD4+ T cells. One entry per CDR3 protein results from TCRdb running MiXCR on the PCR reads. The table has 15,000 or so distinct CDR3 sequences, roughly 50% seen once. Sequencing input: CD4+ T cells from blood, cultured in vitro. The receptors originated from a human donor who had recovered from COVID-19.

The chain couples TRBV27 to TRBJ1-6; 7 nucleotides line up with TRBD1. The CDR3 runs 14 residues. The V and J ends lost 8 bases and 7 bases, in that order; junction bases with no gene match: 8. Germline CDR1 and CDR2: MNHEY and SMNVEV (reference sequence). Here the CDR3 reads CASRDSRGNSPLHF. CDR3 nucleotides: TGTGCCAGCCGGGACAGCAGGGGAAATTCACCCCTCCACTTT.

This clonotype appeared once. V gene TRBV24-1 combines with J gene TRBJ2-1, with 16 bases fitting TRBD2. Losses at the gene ends were 8 bases for V and 9 bases for J; bases not matched to a gene: 3. The germline V gene encodes CDR1 KGHDR and CDR2 SFDVKD. This CDR3 contains 14 residues. The CDR3 DNA reads TGTGCCACCAAGGGGACTAGCGGGAGGGTTGAGCAGTTCTTC. Its protein product is CATKGTSGRVEQFF.